This T cell receptor (beta chain) is drawn from a study of cytomegalovirus exposure and HLA in healthy donors. Background on the study: Membership in the Caucasian-associated ancestry cluster was found for about four fifths of almost 400 genotyped donors.

Per germline, CDR1 SEHNR and CDR2 FQNEAQ (reference sequence). This CDR3 is built from 13 residues. V was shortened by 6 bases and J by 9 bases, with 17 bases between the two germline ends. In its sample, this clone was seen once. The donors were healthy bone marrow donors. The study sampled nominally healthy donors, though unrecorded immune exposures were likely. PCR amplification relied on 60 Vbeta primers (plus 13 Jbeta primers). Using immunoSEQ multiplex PCR, the repertoire was profiled, and TCRdb retains in-frame clones only, with some absent. The sample shows about 150,000 clones, roughly 64% of them seen only once.

The TCR comes from a woman aged 30 to 39 in good health and CMV-seropositive. The sequencing sample was made of PBMCs. V is TRBV7-9 and J is TRBJ1-2; possibly TRBD1 for D (6 bases). CDR3 residues: CASSLQGVLRYTF. Here the CDR3 DNA reads TGTGCCAGCAGTCTACAGGGCGTCTTGCGCTACACCTTC.